One T cell receptor beta chain is described in this entry. Sequenced by immunoSEQ multiplex PCR; TCRdb stores in-frame clones only, minus some. The table shows 450,000 to 650,000 clones, with approximately 80% occurring only once. With 1 base removed from V and 4 bases from J, the gap between germline ends came to 11 bases. There are 15 residues in the CDR3. CDR1 LGHNA and CDR2 YSLEER come from the germline V gene. The data derive from a study of shared T cell receptors in the human thymus. These same records also appear under a second study, on human thymus T cells. That work adds: A high degree of thymic repertoire overlap among unrelated individuals was reported in related research.

The sample taken for sequencing was thymocytes. J is TRBJ2-1 and V is TRBV4-3, with D maybe TRBD2 (6 bases). The TCR sequence derives from a boy under three years old with a congenital heart defect. The CDR3 is CASSQAMAGYNEQFF. CDR3 DNA sequence: TGCGCCAGCAGCCAAGCGATGGCGGGATACAATGAGCAGTTCTTC.